This T cell receptor (beta chain) was sequenced for a study of CD8+CD57+ T cells in acquired aplastic anemia. Broader study findings: Between patients and controls, about 30 CD8+ CDR3 sequences were found in common.

With regard to this clonotype: Its cognate antigen is unknown.

Genomic DNA provided the template from which TCR beta VDJ and CDR3 profiles were obtained. From the reads, TCRdb called clonotypes with MiXCR, one entry per CDR3 protein. The data contain some 190,000 distinct CDR3 sequences, 46% of them singletons. The V segment lost 6 bases and the J segment 5 bases; nucleotides outside the gene matches: 5. CDR3 length equals 13 residues. Germline values: CDR1 DFQATT, CDR2 SNEGSKA (reference sequence). Sequencing was done on a sample of sorted CD4+, CD8+, or CD8+CD57+ T cells (not recorded which) from PBMCs. This sequence was found in a human donor in good health. The chain is built from TRBV20-1 and TRBJ1-2, with TRBD1 matching 11 bases. The CDR3 reads CSARTGGGYGYTF. The CDR3 DNA sequence: TGCAGTGCACGGACAGGGGGCGGGTATGGCTACACCTTC.